This T cell receptor (beta chain) was found in a study of blood T cell repertoires in COVID-19 (dated by TCRdb to about 2020). The study in broad terms: Samples from collaborators originated in the United States, Italy and Spain and spanned both the acute and convalescent phases of COVID-19. Sample metadata almost always included a de-identified subject ID, COVID-19 status, age in years and sex. The repertoires were released in a freely available public database intended as a resource for research on the immune response to SARS-CoV-2. The samples were drawn from the first 160 participants of the ongoing ImmuneRACE study and from 1,200 or so subjects provided by 6 global collaborators. Deeply sampled blood TCRbeta repertoires from subjects exposed to, actively infected with, or recovered from COVID-19 were included in the dataset. The prospective study material was composed of cDNA or gDNA derived from T cells, B-cell-depleted T cells, or PBMCs. Where HLA class I and class II types were available, the types were taken from metadata supplied by the sample provider, not from assay-based typing. Study-wide conclusions, independent of this receptor: Clinical and demographic metadata were provided uncurated, with the amount varying by source and participant.

The CDR3 holds 15 amino acids from the cysteine to the phenylalanine. The only DNA kept is the CDR3, 45 bases in frame from the first base. The germline V gene yields MNHEY for CDR1 and SVGAGI for CDR2. V loses 6 bases, J loses 0 bases, and the germline ends lie 14 bases apart. With respect to this clone: No cognate antigen has been identified for it. No base quality values were provided; no much bigger clone lies one nucleotide off.

Each collaborating institution followed its own protocols to collect whole blood in K2EDTA tubes. For TCRbeta analysis, collaborators shipped samples as frozen whole blood, isolated PBMCs, or DNA extracted from either of those sample types. TCRbeta CDR3 regions were amplified from genomic DNA by means of the immunoSEQ Assay, a bias-controlled multiplex PCR. As for the authors' bioinformatics: Within the assay, amplification of reference gene primers was used to estimate how many nucleated cells each sample contained. To quantify the absolute abundance of each unique TCRbeta CDR3 rearrangement, sequence reads were collapsed and filtered. For each sample, productive Simpson clonality was calculated as the square root of Simpson's diversity index across productive rearrangements. The source is immuneACCESS, and TCRdb retained only in-frame sequences with V and J called. Part of the clones is not carried over; for the studies checked, unresolved V genes explain less than half of this, and the remainder is unexplained. Clone size and the V and J calls come from that table; the DNA yielded D and trimming. The sample yields 65,000 to 90,000 clones; 75% to 85% were counted once. The ten biggest clones cover 25% to 35% of the sample.

The sample taken for sequencing was peripheral blood. The TCR sequence derives from a woman aged 80 or over with acute or convalescent COVID-19. This chain joins TRBV6-5 to TRBJ1-2, and perhaps TRBD1 as D gene, on 6 matching bases. The DNA sequence is as follows: TGTGCCAGCAGCCAGAACAGGGAAGCTAACTATGGCTACACCTTC. This yields the protein CASSQNREANYGYTF.